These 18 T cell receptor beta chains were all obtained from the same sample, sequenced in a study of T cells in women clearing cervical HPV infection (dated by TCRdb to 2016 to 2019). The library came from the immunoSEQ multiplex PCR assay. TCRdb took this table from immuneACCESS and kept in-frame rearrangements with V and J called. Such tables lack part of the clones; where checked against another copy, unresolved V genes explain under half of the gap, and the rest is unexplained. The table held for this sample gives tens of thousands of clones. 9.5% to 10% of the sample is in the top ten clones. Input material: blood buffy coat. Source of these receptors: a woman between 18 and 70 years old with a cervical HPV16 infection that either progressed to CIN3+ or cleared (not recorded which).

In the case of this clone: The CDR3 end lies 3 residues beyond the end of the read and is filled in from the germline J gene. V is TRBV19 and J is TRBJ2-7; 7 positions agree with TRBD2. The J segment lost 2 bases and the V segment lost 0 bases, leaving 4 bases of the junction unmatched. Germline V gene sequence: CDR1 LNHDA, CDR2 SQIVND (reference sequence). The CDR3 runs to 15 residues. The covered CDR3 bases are TGTGCCAGTAGTATAGAAGGCGGGGGTCCCTACGAG. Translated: CASSIEGGGPYE. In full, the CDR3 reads CASSIEGGGPYEQYF.

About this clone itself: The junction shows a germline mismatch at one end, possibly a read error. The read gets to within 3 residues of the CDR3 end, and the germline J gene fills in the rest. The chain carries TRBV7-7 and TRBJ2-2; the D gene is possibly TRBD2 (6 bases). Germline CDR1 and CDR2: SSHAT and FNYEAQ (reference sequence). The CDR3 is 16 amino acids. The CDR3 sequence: CASSSSLAGLTGELFF. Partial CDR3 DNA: TGTGCTAGCAGCTCCTCGCTGGCGGGACTCACCGGGGAG.

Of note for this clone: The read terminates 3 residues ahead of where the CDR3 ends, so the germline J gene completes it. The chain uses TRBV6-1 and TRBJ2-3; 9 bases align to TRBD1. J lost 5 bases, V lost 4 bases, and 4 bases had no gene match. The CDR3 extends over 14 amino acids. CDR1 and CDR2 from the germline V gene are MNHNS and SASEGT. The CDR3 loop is CASSGTGGGDTQYF. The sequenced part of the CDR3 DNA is TGTGCCAGCAGTGGTACAGGGGGCGGAGATACG.

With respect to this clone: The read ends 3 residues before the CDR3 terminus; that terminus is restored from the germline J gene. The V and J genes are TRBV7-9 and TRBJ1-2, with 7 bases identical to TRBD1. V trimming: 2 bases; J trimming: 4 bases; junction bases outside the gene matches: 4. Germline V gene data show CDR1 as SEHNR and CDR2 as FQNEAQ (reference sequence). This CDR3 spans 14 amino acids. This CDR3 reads CASSLYPGGYGYTF. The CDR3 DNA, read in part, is TGTGCCAGCAGCTTATATCCAGGGGGCTATGGC. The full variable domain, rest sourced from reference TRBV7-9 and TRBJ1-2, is DTGVSQNPRHKITKRGQNVTFRCDPISEHNRLYWYRQTLGQGPEFLTYFQNEAQLEKSRLLSDRFSAERPKGSFSTLEIQRTEQGDSAMYLCASSLYPGGYGYTFGSGTRLTVV.

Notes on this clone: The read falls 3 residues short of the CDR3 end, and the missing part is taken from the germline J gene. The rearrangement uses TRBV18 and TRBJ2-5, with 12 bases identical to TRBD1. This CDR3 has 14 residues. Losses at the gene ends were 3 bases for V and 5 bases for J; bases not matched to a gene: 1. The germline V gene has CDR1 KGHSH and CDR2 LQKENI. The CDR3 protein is CASSPGTGGETQYF. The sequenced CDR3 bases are TGTGCCAGCTCACCCGGGACAGGGGGCGAGACC.

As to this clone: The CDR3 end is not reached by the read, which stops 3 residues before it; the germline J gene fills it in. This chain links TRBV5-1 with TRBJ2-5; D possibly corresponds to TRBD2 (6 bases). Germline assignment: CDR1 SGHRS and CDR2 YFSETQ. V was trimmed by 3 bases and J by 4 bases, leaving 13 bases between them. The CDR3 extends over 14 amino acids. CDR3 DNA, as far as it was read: TGCGCCAGCAGCTCCATCCAGGGAGGAGAGACC. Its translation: CASSSIQGGET. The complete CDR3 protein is CASSSIQGGETQYF.

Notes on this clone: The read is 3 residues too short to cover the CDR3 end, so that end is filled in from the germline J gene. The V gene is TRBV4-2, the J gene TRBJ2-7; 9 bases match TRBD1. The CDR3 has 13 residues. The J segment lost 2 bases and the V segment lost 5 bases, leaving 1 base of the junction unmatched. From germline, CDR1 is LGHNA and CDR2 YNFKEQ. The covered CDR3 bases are TGTGCCAGCAGCGGGACAGGGACCTACGAG. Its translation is CASSGTGTYE. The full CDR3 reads CASSGTGTYEQYF.

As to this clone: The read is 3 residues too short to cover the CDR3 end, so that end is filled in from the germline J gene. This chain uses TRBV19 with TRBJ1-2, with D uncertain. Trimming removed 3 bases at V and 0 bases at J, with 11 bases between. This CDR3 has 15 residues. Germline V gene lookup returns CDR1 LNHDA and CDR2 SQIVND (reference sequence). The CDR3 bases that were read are TGTGCCAGTAGTATTGCAGAAACGACTAACTATGGC. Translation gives CASSIAETTNYG. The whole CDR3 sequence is CASSIAETTNYGYTF.

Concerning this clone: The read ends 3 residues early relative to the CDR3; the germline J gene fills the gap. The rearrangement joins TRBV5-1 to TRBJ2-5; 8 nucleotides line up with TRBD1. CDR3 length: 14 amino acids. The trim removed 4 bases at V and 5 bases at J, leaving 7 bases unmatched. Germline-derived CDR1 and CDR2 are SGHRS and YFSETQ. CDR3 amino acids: CASSPTRGRETQYF. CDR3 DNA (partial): TGCGCCAGCAGCCCGACCAGGGGGCGGGAGACC.

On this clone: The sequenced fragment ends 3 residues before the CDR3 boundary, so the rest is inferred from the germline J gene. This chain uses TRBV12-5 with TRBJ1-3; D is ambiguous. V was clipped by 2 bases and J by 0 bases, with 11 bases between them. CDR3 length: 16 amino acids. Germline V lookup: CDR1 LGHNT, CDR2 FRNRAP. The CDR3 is CASGLPQPYSGNTIYF. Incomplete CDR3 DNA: TGTGCTAGTGGTTTGCCACAGCCCTACTCTGGAAACACC.

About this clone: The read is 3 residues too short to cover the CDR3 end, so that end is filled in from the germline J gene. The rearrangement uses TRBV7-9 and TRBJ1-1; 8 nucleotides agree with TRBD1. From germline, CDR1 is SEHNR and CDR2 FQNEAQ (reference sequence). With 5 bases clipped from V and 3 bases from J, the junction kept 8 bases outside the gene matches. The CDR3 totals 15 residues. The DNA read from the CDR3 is TGTGCCAGCAGCGCGATTGGACAGGGCGACACTGAA. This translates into CASSAIGQGDTE. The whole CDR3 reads CASSAIGQGDTEAFF.

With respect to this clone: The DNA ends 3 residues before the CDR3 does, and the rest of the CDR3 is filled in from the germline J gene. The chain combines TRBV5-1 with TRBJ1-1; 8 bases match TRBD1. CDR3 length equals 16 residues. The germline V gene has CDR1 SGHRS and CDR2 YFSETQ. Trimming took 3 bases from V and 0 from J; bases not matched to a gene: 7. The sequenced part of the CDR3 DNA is TGCGCCAGCAGCTCCGGACAGGGCGGTATGAACACTGAA. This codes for CASSSGQGGMNTE. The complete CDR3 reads CASSSGQGGMNTEAFF.

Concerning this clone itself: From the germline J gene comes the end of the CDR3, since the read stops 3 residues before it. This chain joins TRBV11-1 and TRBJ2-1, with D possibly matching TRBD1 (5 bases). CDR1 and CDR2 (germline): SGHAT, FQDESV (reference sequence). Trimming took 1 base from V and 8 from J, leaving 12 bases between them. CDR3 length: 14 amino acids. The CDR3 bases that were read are TGTGCCAGCAGCTTAGAGGGGTTCGGTGATGAG. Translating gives CASSLEGFGDE. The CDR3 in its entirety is CASSLEGFGDEQFF. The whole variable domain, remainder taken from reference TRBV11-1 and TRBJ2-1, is EAEVAQSPRYKITEKSQAVAFWCDPISGHATLYWYRQILGQGPELLVQFQDESVVDDSQLPKDRFSAERLKGVDSTLKIQPAELGDSAMYLCASSLEGFGDEQFFGPGTRLTVL.

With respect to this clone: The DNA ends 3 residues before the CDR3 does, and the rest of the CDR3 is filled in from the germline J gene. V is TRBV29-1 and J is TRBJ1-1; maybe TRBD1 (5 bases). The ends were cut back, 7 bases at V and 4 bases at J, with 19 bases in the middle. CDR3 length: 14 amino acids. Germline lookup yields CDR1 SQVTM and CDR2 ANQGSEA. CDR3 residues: CSGALGGGGTEAFF. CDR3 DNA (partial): TGCAGCGGGGCGTTGGGGGGGGGTGGCACTGAA.

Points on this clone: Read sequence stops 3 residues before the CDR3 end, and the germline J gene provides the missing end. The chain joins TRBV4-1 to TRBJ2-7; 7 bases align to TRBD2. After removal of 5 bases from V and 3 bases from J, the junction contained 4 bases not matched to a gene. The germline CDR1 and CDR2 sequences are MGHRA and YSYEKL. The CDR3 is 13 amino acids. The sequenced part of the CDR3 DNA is TGCGCCAGCAGCACGGCTAGCGGCTACGAG. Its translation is CASSTASGYE. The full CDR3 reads CASSTASGYEQYF.

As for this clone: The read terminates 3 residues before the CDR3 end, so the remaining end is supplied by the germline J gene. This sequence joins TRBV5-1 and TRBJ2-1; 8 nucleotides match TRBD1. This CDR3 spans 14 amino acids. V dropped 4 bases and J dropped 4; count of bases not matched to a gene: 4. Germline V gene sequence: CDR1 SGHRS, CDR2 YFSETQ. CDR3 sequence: CASSTDRVYNEQFF. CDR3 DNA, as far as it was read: TGCGCCAGCAGCACGGACAGGGTATACAATGAG.

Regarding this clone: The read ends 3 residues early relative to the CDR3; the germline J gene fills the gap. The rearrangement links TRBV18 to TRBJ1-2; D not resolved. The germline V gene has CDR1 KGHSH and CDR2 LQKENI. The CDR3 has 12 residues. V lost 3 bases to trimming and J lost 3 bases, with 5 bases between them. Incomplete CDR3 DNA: TGTGCCAGCTCACCCAGAGACTATGGC. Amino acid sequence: CASSPRDYG. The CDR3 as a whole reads CASSPRDYGYTF.

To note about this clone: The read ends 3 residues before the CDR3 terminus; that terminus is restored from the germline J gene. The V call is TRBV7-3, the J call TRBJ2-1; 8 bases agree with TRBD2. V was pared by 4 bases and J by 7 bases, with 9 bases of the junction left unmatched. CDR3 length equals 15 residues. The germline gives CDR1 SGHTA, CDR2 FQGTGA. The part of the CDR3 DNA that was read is TGTGCCAGCAGCTACCACCCTGGACTAGCAAATGAG. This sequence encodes CASSYHPGLANE. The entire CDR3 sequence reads CASSYHPGLANEQFF.